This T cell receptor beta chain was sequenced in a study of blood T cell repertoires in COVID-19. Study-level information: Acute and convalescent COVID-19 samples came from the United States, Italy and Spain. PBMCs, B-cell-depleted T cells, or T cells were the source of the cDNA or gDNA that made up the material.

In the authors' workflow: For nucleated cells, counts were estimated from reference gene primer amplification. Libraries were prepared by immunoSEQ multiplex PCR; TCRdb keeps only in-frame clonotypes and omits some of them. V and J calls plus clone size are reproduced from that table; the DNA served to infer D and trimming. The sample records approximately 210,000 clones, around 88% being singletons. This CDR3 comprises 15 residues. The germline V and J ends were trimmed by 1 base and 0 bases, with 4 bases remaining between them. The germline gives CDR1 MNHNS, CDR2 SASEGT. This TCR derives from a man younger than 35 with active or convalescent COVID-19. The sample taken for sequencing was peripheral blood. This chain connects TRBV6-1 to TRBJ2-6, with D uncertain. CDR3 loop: CASSEGGSGANVLTF. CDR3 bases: TGTGCCAGCAGTGAAGGCGGCTCTGGGGCCAACGTCCTGACTTTC.